The sequence of this T cell receptor beta chain was determined in a study of tumor-infiltrating lymphocytes in primary liver carcinoma. Unsorted bulk tissue, roughly 20-32 mg of it, served as the source for co-extraction of RNA and DNA. No treatment had been given to the patients, who were chronically infected with HBV. The CDR3 contains 14 residues. CDR1 and CDR2 (germline): SNHLY, FYNNEI. V dropped 2 bases and J dropped 0 bases, with 5 bases sitting between them. TCR beta cDNA was made from roughly 500 ng total RNA with a constant-region primer. Construction of TCR beta libraries relied on three successive nested multiplex PCR rounds employing slightly modified ARM-PCR. Rounds one and two of PCR, each of roughly 10 cycles, were primed with TRBV1-TRBV30 forward primers and a C-beta reverse primer. TCRdb passed the multiplex PCR reads through MiXCR, listing each CDR3 protein once. The table lists roughly 49,000 distinct CDR3 sequences, just over 70% of them singletons.

Study results and caveats: Only about 7.5-24% of top clones showed up in all five tumor regions. A significantly higher top-250-clone fraction was recorded for tumors than for blood (p = 0.039). Less overlap was seen in tumor-adjacent and tumor-blood pairs than in tumor region pairs.

In the case of this clonotype: The antigen remains unidentified.

The rearrangement joins TRBV2 to TRBJ1-5, with unresolved D. The sample was liver tumor tissue from sampling region 5. The subset: tumor region T5, tumor centre. The clonotype comes from a man aged 35 to 55 with primary liver carcinoma and hepatitis B virus infection. The CDR3 reads CASSEYYSNQPQHF. Written as DNA, the CDR3 is TGTGCCAGCAGTGAATATTATAGCAATCAGCCCCAGCATTTT.